The next 30 T cell receptor beta chains were all read from a single sample in a study of naive and memory T cell subsets. The beta constant-region primer was an equimolar mix of two oligonucleotides covering TRBC1 and TRBC2. TCRdb analysed the UMI-ligation and nested PCR reads with MiXCR anew, one entry per CDR3 protein. The data contain 84,000 or so distinct CDR3 sequences, 7% to 7.5% of them singletons. The sample consisted of central memory CD4+ T cells from blood. These receptor sequences come from a human donor in good health.

The table lists this clonotype with many counts. The chain has TRBV20-1 and TRBJ1-2, with unresolved D. CDR1 and CDR2 from the germline V gene are DFQATT and SNEGSKA (reference sequence). V shed 3 bases and J shed 4 bases, with 6 bases lying between them. The CDR3 is 11 amino acids. CDR3 residues: CSAREVYGYTF. CDR3 DNA sequence: TGCAGTGCTAGGGAGGTCTATGGCTACACCTTC.

This clonotype has a count of ten or more. CDR3 nucleotides: TGTGCCAGCAGTTGGACTCCCACCAATGAGCAGTTCTTC. This gives the protein CASSWTPTNEQFF. The chain couples TRBV6-2 or TRBV6-3 to TRBJ2-1, with a possible D match to TRBD2 (5 bases). The V end lost 4 bases, the J end lost 6 bases, and 10 bases lay between the germline ends. The CDR3 is 13 residues long. Germline assignment: CDR1 MNHEY and CDR2 SVGEGT.

In its sample, this clonotype was seen once. The V call is TRBV7-9, the J call TRBJ2-7; D is unclear. V was cut by 3 bases and J by 6 bases, with 12 bases left in between. Germline-derived CDR1 and CDR2 are SEHNR and FQNEAQ (reference sequence). This CDR3 has 13 residues. DNA of the CDR3: TGTGCCAGCAGCTTGGCGACCGTCGGCGAGCAGTACTTC. This codes for CASSLATVGEQYF.

This clonotype came up many times. The V gene is TRBV4-2, the J gene TRBJ2-3; TRBD2 agrees at 14 bases. The CDR3 totals 17 residues. With 2 bases clipped from V and 4 bases from J, the junction kept 5 bases outside the gene matches. The germline gives CDR1 LGHNA, CDR2 YNFKEQ. CDR3 bases: TGTGCCAGCAGCCAACCGGGGACTAGCGGGAGTGCAGATACGCAGTATTTT. As protein: CASSQPGTSGSADTQYF.

Many counts were recorded for this clonotype. The DNA for the CDR3 is TGCAGTGCTATACAGGGAAGGCCCAATCAGCCCCAGCATTTT. Translating it yields CSAIQGRPNQPQHF. The chain couples TRBV20-1 to TRBJ1-5, with D maybe TRBD1 (6 bases). Germline V gene data show CDR1 as DFQATT and CDR2 as SNEGSKA (reference sequence). Trimming took off 4 bases at V and 3 bases at J, with 13 bases between the two ends. CDR3 length equals 14 residues.

In its sample, this clonotype was seen a few times. The chain uses TRBV20-1 and TRBJ2-1, with a weak D call TRBD2 (6 bases). The CDR3 totals 13 residues. CDR1 is DFQATT, CDR2 SNEGSKA, per germline (reference sequence). Trimming left V 5 bases short and J 6 bases short, with 14 bases between. CDR3 DNA: TGCAGTGCTCCGGGAGTGCACGGCAATGAGCAGTTCTTC. It translates to CSAPGVHGNEQFF.

This clonotype was observed at least ten times. The chain has TRBV3-1 and TRBJ2-7, with a weak D call TRBD1 (7 bases). CDR1 is LGHDT and CDR2 is YNNKEL in the germline V gene (reference sequence). The CDR3 is 12 residues long. V lost 4 bases to trimming and J lost 7 bases, with 11 bases between them. The CDR3 region is CASSPRGREQYF. The CDR3 nucleotides are TGTGCCAGCAGCCCCAGGGGGAGGGAGCAGTACTTC.

This clonotype was observed many times. V usage is TRBV28 and J usage is TRBJ1-5; no reliable D call. Germline assignment: CDR1 MDHEN and CDR2 SYDVKM. Trimming removed 1 base at V and 1 base at J, with 5 bases between. The CDR3 has 14 residues. CDR3 sequence reads: CASSLLVSNQPQHF. CDR3 in DNA: TGTGCCAGCAGTTTATTGGTCAGCAATCAGCCCCAGCATTTT.

This clonotype was observed at least ten times. The J gene is TRBJ1-2, the V gene TRBV6-2 or TRBV6-3; 8 bases are a match to TRBD1. The trim removed 2 bases at V and 3 bases at J, leaving 8 bases unmatched. Germline V gene sequence: CDR1 MNHEY, CDR2 SVGEGT. This CDR3 comprises 16 residues. CDR3 amino acids: CASSYKSTGVDYGYTF. Written as DNA, the CDR3 is TGTGCCAGCAGTTACAAATCGACAGGGGTGGACTATGGCTACACCTTC.

This clonotype was counted at least ten times. The chain carries TRBV2 and TRBJ1-2; D is unresolved. With 8 bases removed from V and 3 bases from J, the gap between germline ends came to 13 bases. The CDR3 totals 13 residues. Germline loops: CDR1 SNHLY, CDR2 FYNNEI. In DNA, the CDR3 is TGTGCCAGCGACCTGACACCCGACTATGGCTACACCTTC. This sequence encodes CASDLTPDYGYTF.

The V gene is TRBV7-2, the J gene TRBJ2-7, with TRBD1 matching over 7 bases. J lost 3 bases, V lost 3 bases, and 8 bases had no gene match. Germline V gene sequence: CDR1 SGHTA, CDR2 FQGNSA. The CDR3 contains 15 residues. CDR3 amino acids: CASSLEGGRYYEQYF. CDR3 in DNA: TGTGCCAGCAGCTTGGAAGGGGGCAGATACTACGAGCAGTACTTC. Complete variable domain (other parts from reference TRBV7-2 and TRBJ2-7): GAGVSQSPSNKVTEKGKDVELRCDPISGHTALYWYRQSLGQGLEFLIYFQGNSAPDKSGLPSDRFSAERTGGSVSTLTIQRTQQEDSAVYLCASSLEGGRYYEQYFGPGTRLTVT.

The table lists this clonotype with a few counts. The chain joins TRBV7-2 to TRBJ2-7; D gene ambiguous. The germline V gene encodes CDR1 SGHTA and CDR2 FQGNSA. V lost 7 bases, J lost 1 base, and 14 bases lay in between. This CDR3 contains 14 residues. The CDR3 loop reads CASKLAGQSYEQYF. Written as DNA, the CDR3 is TGTGCCAGCAAGCTTGCCGGCCAGTCCTACGAGCAGTACTTC.

This clonotype occurred a few times. The V call is TRBV6-1, the J call TRBJ1-1; 7 bases map to TRBD1. This CDR3 is built from 16 residues. V was clipped by 2 bases and J by 4 bases; unmatched bases: 10. In germline, CDR1 is MNHNS, CDR2 SASEGT. In nucleotides, the CDR3 is TGTGCCAGCAGTGAATACCAGGGGGGAGTGGGCACTGAAGCTTTCTTT. Protein product: CASSEYQGGVGTEAFF.

The sample holds many counts of this clonotype. V and J are TRBV20-1 and TRBJ1-6; 7 bases map to TRBD1. The CDR3 runs 15 residues. CDR1 is DFQATT and CDR2 is SNEGSKA in the germline V gene (reference sequence). V lost 6 bases, J lost 14 bases, and 19 bases stayed unmatched. This chain's CDR3 is CSAQRVQEGRGALHF. The DNA of the CDR3 is TGCAGTGCCCAGCGCGTGCAGGAGGGCAGGGGGGCCCTCCACTTT.

This clonotype was seen many times. The chain recombines TRBV20-1 with TRBJ1-5; D is unclear. CDR1 and CDR2 (germline): DFQATT, SNEGSKA (reference sequence). This CDR3 is 15 amino acids long. Trimming stripped 5 bases from V and 0 bases from J, with 14 bases between. The CDR3 protein is CSAARQLDSNQPQHF. The CDR3 coding sequence is TGCAGTGCTGCTCGGCAGCTGGATAGCAATCAGCCCCAGCATTTT.

J is TRBJ2-3 and V is TRBV11-3, with D perhaps TRBD2 (6 bases). From germline, CDR1 is SGHNT and CDR2 YENEEA. The ends were cut back, 1 base at V and 1 base at J, with 9 bases in the middle. CDR3 size: 15 residues. This chain's CDR3 is CASSLAGGGTDTQYF. The CDR3 region has the DNA TGTGCCAGCAGCTTAGCCGGAGGGGGCACAGATACGCAGTATTTT.

This clonotype was detected many times. V gene TRBV29-1 combines with J gene TRBJ2-1, with D hard to call. Germline values: CDR1 SQVTM, CDR2 ANQGSEA. This CDR3 spans 17 amino acids. With 6 bases removed from V and 0 bases from J, the gap between germline ends came to 21 bases. CDR3 loop: CSVANLGFLSSYNEQFF. The DNA for the CDR3 is TGCAGCGTCGCCAACTTGGGCTTCCTGAGCTCCTACAATGAGCAGTTCTTC.

The chain links TRBV4-3 to TRBJ2-7; D not resolved. Germline assignment: CDR1 LGHNA and CDR2 YSLEER. The CDR3 covers 15 residues. V lost 1 base, J lost 0 bases, and 10 bases lay in between. The CDR3 protein is CASSQGHGVSYEQYF. The CDR3 region has the DNA TGCGCCAGCAGCCAAGGCCACGGTGTCTCCTACGAGCAGTACTTC.

This clonotype came up many times. The genes are TRBV12-3 or TRBV12-4 and TRBJ1-6, with TRBD1 identical over 9 bases. CDR3 length: 14 residues. V gave up 6 bases and J gave up 9 bases; unmatched junction bases: 6. Written as DNA, the CDR3 is TGTGCCAGCAGAACCGGGACAGGGTCTTCACCCCTCCACTTT. It yields the protein CASRTGTGSSPLHF.

The sample holds many counts of this clonotype. CDR3 in amino acids: CASRKGGDSLFQGYTF. DNA for the CDR3: TGTGCCAGCAGAAAAGGAGGGGACAGCTTATTTCAGGGCTACACCTTC. The gene calls are TRBV25-1 and TRBJ1-2; 7 positions match TRBD1. The CDR3 covers 16 residues. The germline V gene has CDR1 MGHDK and CDR2 SYGVNS. V trimming: 6 bases; J trimming: 8 bases; junction bases outside the gene matches: 18.

This clonotype was recorded at least ten times. This chain uses TRBV30 with TRBJ1-1, with D maybe TRBD1 (6 bases). The CDR3 consists of 14 residues. Deletions cut 0 bases from V and 2 bases from J, with 10 bases between. Germline CDR1 and CDR2: GTSNPN and SVGIG (reference sequence). For the CDR3, the DNA is TGTGCCTGGAGTGTATGGGGGCAAAACACTGAAGCTTTCTTT. It encodes CAWSVWGQNTEAFF.

In its sample, this clonotype was seen a few times. For the CDR3, the DNA is TGTGCCAGCAGCCAAGGGACGGGATCGGGTGCAGATACGCAGTATTTT. The encoded protein is CASSQGTGSGADTQYF. The rearrangement links TRBV4-2 to TRBJ2-3, with D maybe TRBD2 (5 bases). The CDR3 is 16 amino acids. The germline gives CDR1 LGHNA, CDR2 YNFKEQ. Trimming removed 1 base at V and 4 bases at J, with 15 bases between.

This clonotype was seen repeatedly, ten times or more. This chain connects TRBV20-1 to TRBJ2-3; D tentatively reads TRBD1 or TRBD2 (6 bases each). This CDR3 is built from 14 residues. V was cut by 0 bases and J by 1 base, with 8 bases left in between. The germline V gene has CDR1 DFQATT and CDR2 SNEGSKA (reference sequence). This CDR3 is CSAREGGRTDTQYF. DNA of the CDR3: TGCAGTGCTAGAGAAGGGGGGCGCACAGATACGCAGTATTTT.

This clonotype was detected ten times or more. V gene TRBV12-5 combines with J gene TRBJ2-3; a weak D match, TRBD1 (5 bases). Between the trimmed V and J ends, which lost 9 bases and 4 bases, there was a span of 14 bases. Germline CDR1 is LGHNT and CDR2 is FRNRAP. The CDR3 is made up of 13 amino acids. Here the CDR3 reads CASQAGWPDTQYF. The CDR3 nucleotides are TGTGCTAGCCAGGCAGGGTGGCCAGATACGCAGTATTTT.

V and J are TRBV18 and TRBJ1-2; D is uncertain. The CDR3 sequence is 13 residues long. V dropped 5 bases and J dropped 4 bases, with 11 bases sitting between them. Germline-derived CDR1 and CDR2 are KGHSH and LQKENI. DNA for the CDR3: TGTGCCAGCTCAGTTGCCACCTTCTATGGCTACACCTTC. This translates into CASSVATFYGYTF. Filled out from reference TRBV18 and TRBJ1-2, the complete variable domain reads NAGVMQNPRHLVRRRGQEARLRCSPMKGHSHVYWYRQLPEEGLKFMVYLQKENIIDESGMPKERFSAEFPKEGPSILRIQQVVRGDSAAYFCASSVATFYGYTFGSGTRLTVV.

The gene calls are TRBV25-1 and TRBJ1-4; 7 positions match TRBD1. The CDR3 spans 16 residues. V lost 5 bases to trimming and J lost 5 bases; unmatched junction nucleotides: 11. The germline V gene has CDR1 MGHDK and CDR2 SYGVNS. This CDR3 is CASSRGQRAYNEKLFF. The DNA for the CDR3 is TGTGCCAGCAGTAGGGGACAGAGGGCTTACAATGAAAAACTGTTTTTT.

This chain connects TRBV7-9 to TRBJ2-3; D not resolved. Germline V gene lookup returns CDR1 SEHNR and CDR2 FQNEAQ (reference sequence). Trimming took off 5 bases at V and 5 bases at J, with 11 bases between the two ends. There are 13 residues in the CDR3. Here the CDR3 reads CASSPPDGDTQYF. CDR3 coding DNA: TGTGCCAGCAGCCCCCCTGATGGAGATACGCAGTATTTT. The whole variable domain, remainder taken from reference TRBV7-9 and TRBJ2-3, is DTGVSQNPRHKITKRGQNVTFRCDPISEHNRLYWYRQTLGQGPEFLTYFQNEAQLEKSRLLSDRFSAERPKGSFSTLEIQRTEQGDSAMYLCASSPPDGDTQYFGPGTRLTVL.

J is TRBJ1-1 and V is TRBV5-4, with a possible D match to TRBD1 (5 bases). The CDR3 runs 15 residues. The germline CDR1 and CDR2 sequences are SGHNT and YYREEE (reference sequence). Trimming left V 1 base short and J 0 bases short, with 10 bases between. In nucleotides, the CDR3 is TGTGCCAGCAGCTTGTACAGGAGTATGAACACTGAAGCTTTCTTT. Residues: CASSLYRSMNTEAFF. The variable domain in full, completed from reference TRBV5-4 and TRBJ1-1, reads ETGVTQSPTHLIKTRGQQVTLRCSSQSGHNTVSWYQQALGQGPQFIFQYYREEENGRGNFPPRFSGLQFPNYSSELNVNALELDDSALYLCASSLYRSMNTEAFFGQGTRLTVV.

The J gene is TRBJ2-3, the V gene TRBV30; 14 positions match TRBD2. V was pared by 3 bases and J by 4 bases, with 9 bases of the junction left unmatched. Germline V gene sequence: CDR1 GTSNPN, CDR2 SVGIG (reference sequence). The CDR3 sequence is 17 residues long. As DNA, the CDR3 is TGTGCCTGGAGGGGGGGAAGGGGACTAGCGGGAGCAGATACGCAGTATTTT. It encodes CAWRGGRGLAGADTQYF.

This clonotype was counted between two and nine times. This chain joins TRBV12-3 or TRBV12-4 and TRBJ2-2, with 7 bases that match TRBD2. V gave up 3 bases and J gave up 1 base; unmatched junction bases: 5. This CDR3 is built from 16 residues. The CDR3, as DNA: TGTGCCAGCAGTTTGAGGGCTAGCGGGAACACCGGGGAGCTGTTTTTT. It specifies CASSLRASGNTGELFF.